This T cell receptor beta chain originates from a study of blood T cells in healthy people across ages. Broader study findings: Aged donors had fewer naive CD4+ cells and lower diversity than long-lived donors.

Note on this clonotype: Antigen unknown.

Primed by a sample-barcoded 5' primer and a J-beta primer mix, a second PCR proceeded for about 6 to 11 cycles. MiXCR, applied by TCRdb to the 5' RACE reads, yields one record per CDR3 protein. Among about 680,000 distinct CDR3 sequences, 49% were seen once, and the ten largest hold roughly 34%. The CDR3 loop spans 12 amino acids. V was pared by 7 bases and J by 2 bases, with 2 bases of the junction left unmatched. Germline values: CDR1 SQVTM, CDR2 ANQGSEA. The chain joins TRBV29-1 to TRBJ2-1; 7 bases agree with TRBD1. The sequencing input was blood. The clonotype was recovered from a woman aged 60-70 years in good health. The CDR3: CSAGTAYNEQFF. CDR3 coding DNA: TGCAGCGCAGGGACAGCCTACAATGAGCAGTTCTTC.